Following are 20 T cell receptor beta chains from one sample sequenced in a study of CD8 T cells in Susac syndrome. The RNA, about 0.45 to 1 ug, was put through reverse transcription using random hexamers. Each CDR3 protein is one row after TCRdb ran MiXCR on the immunoSEQ multiplex PCR reads. The sample lists hundreds of thousands of distinct CDR3 sequences; 70% to 90% were seen once. The sample consisted of CD8+ T cells from PBMCs. The receptors here all came from a human donor with multiple sclerosis.

This rearrangement joins TRBV4-3 to TRBJ2-7; tentatively, D is TRBD1 (6 bases). CDR3 length: 16 residues. Trimming stripped 4 bases from V and 4 bases from J, with 20 bases between. Germline CDR1 reads LGHNA; CDR2 reads YSLEER. The chain's CDR3 is CASSPLGYGDTYEQYF. CDR3 DNA sequence: TGCGCCAGCAGCCCCCTGGGGTATGGGGACACATACGAGCAGTACTTC.

The chain uses TRBV28 and TRBJ1-2, with D unresolved. CDR1 MDHEN and CDR2 SYDVKM come from the germline V gene. Trimming removed 5 bases from V and 5 bases from J, with 15 bases in between. The CDR3 loop spans 14 amino acids. The CDR3 is CASSPWQAAYGYTF. DNA of the CDR3: TGTGCCAGCAGTCCGTGGCAGGCGGCGTATGGCTACACCTTC.

This clonotype was seen a handful of times. The V gene is TRBV7-8, the J gene TRBJ2-7; D might be TRBD2 (6 bases). The V end was cut by 3 bases, the J end by 4 bases, with 10 bases between. This CDR3 has 13 residues. Per the germline V gene, CDR1 is SGHVS and CDR2 is FQNEAQ. The CDR3 protein is CASSFPGEYEQYF. CDR3 nucleotides: TGTGCCAGCAGCTTTCCGGGGGAGTACGAGCAGTACTTC.

The chain has TRBV24-1 and TRBJ2-2; TRBD2 might be the D (6 bases). Germline values: CDR1 KGHDR, CDR2 SFDVKD. Trimming cost V 3 bases and J 3 bases, with 10 bases left between them. The CDR3 contains 15 residues. The CDR3 DNA reads TGTGCCACCAGTGATGGGACTCAAGACACCGGGGAGCTGTTTTTT. Its protein is CATSDGTQDTGELFF.

The chain couples TRBV11-2 to TRBJ1-4, with 8 positions matching TRBD1. J gave up 4 bases and V 5 bases, and 9 bases lay outside the gene matches. CDR3 length: 16 amino acids. CDR1 is SGHAT, CDR2 FQNNGV, per germline. This CDR3 reads CASSPLTGEGNEKLFF. In nucleotides, the CDR3 is TGTGCCAGCAGCCCCCTGACAGGGGAGGGTAATGAAAAACTGTTTTTT.

The rearrangement joins TRBV27 to TRBJ2-1; D uncertain. The V end was cut by 2 bases, the J end by 7 bases, with 12 bases between. There are 14 residues in the CDR3. Germline CDR1 MNHEY, CDR2 SMNVEV (reference sequence). CDR3 nucleotides: TGTGCCAGCAGTTTACTTCTGACTCGAAATGAGCAGTTCTTC. Its protein product is CASSLLLTRNEQFF.

The gene calls are TRBV4-3 and TRBJ2-7; D remains ambiguous. Trimming removed 1 base at V and 3 bases at J, with 10 bases between. Germline loops: CDR1 LGHNA, CDR2 YSLEER. This CDR3 comprises 14 residues. The chain's CDR3 is CASSQGVNGYEQYF. In DNA, the CDR3 is TGCGCCAGCAGCCAAGGCGTGAACGGCTACGAGCAGTACTTC.

The chain employs TRBV14 and TRBJ2-1; no definite D call. The CDR3 length is 16 residues. The ends were cut back, 1 base at V and 8 bases at J, with 18 bases in the middle. Looked up from germline, CDR1 is SGHDN and CDR2 is FVKESK. CDR3 DNA: TGTGCCAGCAGCCAAGGTGGGCCCATGGGAACGGATGAGCAGTTCTTC. Amino acids: CASSQGGPMGTDEQFF.

The chain links TRBV6-2 or TRBV6-3 to TRBJ2-1, with D unresolved. Trimming stripped 10 bases from V and 0 bases from J, with 13 bases between. This CDR3 region has 14 residues. CDR1 is MNHEY and CDR2 is SVGEGT in the germline V gene. The CDR3 nucleotides are TGTGCCACCCTTAACAGAGACTCCTACAATGAGCAGTTCTTC. It translates to CATLNRDSYNEQFF.

V usage is TRBV6-1 and J usage is TRBJ2-2; the D gene is possibly TRBD1 (6 bases). The V gene lost 2 bases and the J gene lost 2 bases, with 9 bases spanning the gap. Germline V gene sequence: CDR1 MNHNS, CDR2 SASEGT. The CDR3 covers 15 residues. CDR3 bases: TGTGCCAGCAGTGAAACAGGGACCAACACCGGGGAGCTGTTTTTT. It codes for CASSETGTNTGELFF.

The J gene is TRBJ1-4, the V gene TRBV19; no definite D call. The V gene lost 6 bases and the J gene lost 8 bases, with 13 bases spanning the gap. Germline CDR1 and CDR2: LNHDA and SQIVND (reference sequence). This CDR3 has 13 residues. The CDR3 bases are TGTGCCAGTAGCTACTCCGGCTCAGAAAAACTGTTTTTT. It yields the protein CASSYSGSEKLFF.

The chain has TRBV12-3 or TRBV12-4 and TRBJ2-1; TRBD2 matches at 9 bases. The trim removed 3 bases at V and 6 bases at J, leaving 12 bases unmatched. The CDR3 is 17 amino acids. The CDR3 DNA follows: TGTGCCAGCAGTTTTAGCGGGGGCGGGGCCACACCCAATGAGCAGTTCTTC. Protein product: CASSFSGGGATPNEQFF.

The rearrangement joins TRBV20-1 to TRBJ2-2; the match to TRBD1 covers 7 bases. Germline lookup yields CDR1 DFQATT and CDR2 SNEGSKA (reference sequence). The ends lost 8 bases at V and 5 bases at J; junction bases unmatched: 8. The length of the CDR3 is 13 residues. For the CDR3, the DNA is TGCAGTAGTACAGGGGTGGGGACCGGGGAGCTGTTTTTT. It yields the protein CSSTGVGTGELFF.

This rearrangement joins TRBV20-1 to TRBJ2-7; TRBD2 matches 12 bases. With 7 bases clipped from V and 3 bases from J, the junction kept 4 bases outside the gene matches. The CDR3 consists of 13 residues. Germline CDR1 DFQATT, CDR2 SNEGSKA (reference sequence). CDR3: CSETTSGSYEQYF. DNA for the CDR3: TGCAGTGAAACGACTAGCGGGAGCTACGAGCAGTACTTC.

This clonotype has more than one count but fewer than ten. CDR3 in amino acids: CASSYGEGQGAYEQYF. The CDR3 nucleotides are TGTGCCAGCAGTTACGGGGAGGGACAGGGGGCCTACGAGCAGTACTTC. The rearrangement links TRBV6-6 to TRBJ2-7; 11 bases match TRBD1. This CDR3 spans 16 amino acids. J gave up 2 bases and V 2 bases, and 5 bases lay outside the gene matches. Germline lookup yields CDR1 MNHNY and CDR2 SVGAGI (reference sequence).

The gene calls are TRBV12-3 or TRBV12-4 and TRBJ2-1; D possibly corresponds to TRBD2 (5 bases). Trimming removed 3 bases at V and 9 bases at J, with 18 bases between. The CDR3 runs 15 residues. The CDR3 DNA sequence: TGTGCCAGCAGTTTGTTTAGGGCACGGGAAGGTGAGCAGTTCTTC. Translated, it gives CASSLFRAREGEQFF.

The chain has TRBV2 and TRBJ1-1; D is ambiguous. Germline V CDR1 and CDR2: SNHLY, FYNNEI. The CDR3 sequence is 13 residues long. Trimming shortened V by 10 bases and J by 3 bases, and 15 bases separated the two germline ends. The CDR3 loop reads CATAAGPDTEAFF. The CDR3 coding sequence is TGTGCCACCGCCGCCGGACCTGACACTGAAGCTTTCTTT.

This chain joins TRBV2 and TRBJ2-7; D gene uncertain. V was clipped by 6 bases and J by 0 bases, with 18 bases between them. Germline lookup yields CDR1 SNHLY and CDR2 FYNNEI. CDR3 length equals 16 residues. In DNA, the CDR3 is TGTGCCAGCAGCCCAAGACCTCCAGGTTACTCCTACGAGCAGTACTTC. It translates to CASSPRPPGYSYEQYF.

The genes are TRBV27 and TRBJ2-7; D might be TRBD2 (6 bases). The V gene's germline CDR1 is MNHEY and CDR2 SMNVEV (reference sequence). The CDR3 has 16 residues. Trimming took off 1 base at V and 7 bases at J, with 20 bases between the two ends. The CDR3 DNA reads as TGTGCCAGCAGTTTATTGTCGTTCGGGGGATTGGGAGAGCAGTACTTC. Translation: CASSLLSFGGLGEQYF.

CDR3 sequence reads: CASSLGATSGLTYNEQFF. CDR3 nucleotide sequence: TGCGCCAGCAGCTTGGGCGCAACTAGCGGTCTAACCTACAATGAGCAGTTCTTC. The V call is TRBV5-1, the J call TRBJ2-1; 8 bases are a match to TRBD2. The V gene end was trimmed by 0 bases and the J gene end by 2 bases; junction bases not matched to a gene: 10. Germline V gene data show CDR1 as SGHRS and CDR2 as YFSETQ. The CDR3 runs 18 residues.